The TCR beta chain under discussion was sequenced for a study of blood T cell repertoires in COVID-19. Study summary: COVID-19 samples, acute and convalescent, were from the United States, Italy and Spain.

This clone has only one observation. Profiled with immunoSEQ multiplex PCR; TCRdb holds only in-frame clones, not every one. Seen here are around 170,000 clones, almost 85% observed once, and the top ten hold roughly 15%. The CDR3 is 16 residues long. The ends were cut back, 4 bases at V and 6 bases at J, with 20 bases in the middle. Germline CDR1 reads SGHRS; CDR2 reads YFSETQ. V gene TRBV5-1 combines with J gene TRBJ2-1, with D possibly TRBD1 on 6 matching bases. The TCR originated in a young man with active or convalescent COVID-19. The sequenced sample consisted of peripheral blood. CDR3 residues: CASSLLQGTGRNEQFF. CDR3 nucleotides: TGCGCCAGCAGCCTATTACAGGGTACAGGGCGCAATGAGCAGTTCTTC.